These T cell receptor beta chains were read from a single sample in a study of technical replicates of blood from four donors. Profiled with immunoSEQ multiplex PCR; TCRdb holds only in-frame clones, not every one. In the table there are 75,000 to 90,000 clones, around 90% of which are singletons. The sequenced sample was T cells isolated from PBMCs. These receptors were obtained from a human donor in good health. Each CDR3 is given with its conserved first and last residue. A D gene is named only where the DNA matches it firmly. A row's size may be missing; if present it is once, few, many or a size class.

j_call | v_call | d_call | clone_size | cdr3_aa | cdr3_nt
TRBJ1-2 | TRBV30 | . | . | CAWSVLKPYYGYTF | TGTGCCTGGAGTGTACTTAAGCCCTACTATGGCTACACCTTC
TRBJ2-1 | TRBV18 | . | . | CASSPISSYNEQFF | TGTGCCAGCTCACCAATTAGCTCCTACAATGAGCAGTTCTTC
TRBJ2-5 | TRBV4-2 | . | . | CASSRVRDPETQYF | TGTGCCAGCAGCCGCGTGCGGGATCCAGAGACCCAGTACTTC
TRBJ2-3 | TRBV5-6 | TRBD1 | . | CASSSTGGYNTDTQYF | TGTGCCAGCAGCTCCACAGGGGGCTATAACACAGATACGCAGTATTTT
TRBJ1-5 | TRBV7-8 | . | once | CASSARSAVGGPGGQPQHF | TGTGCCAGCAGCGCCCGGTCGGCTGTGGGGGGCCCGGGGGGTCAGCCCCAGCATTTT
TRBJ1-5 | TRBV28 | TRBD1 | . | CHTGTGDRNQPQHF | TGTCATACCGGGACAGGGGACAGGAATCAGCCCCAGCATTTT
TRBJ2-3 | TRBV5-1 | . | . | CASRVEVGTRDTQYF | TGCGCCAGCAGAGTGGAGGTAGGGACACGTGATACGCAGTATTTT
TRBJ2-2 | TRBV2 | . | . | CASSRDRNTGELFF | TGTGCCAGCAGTCGAGACAGGAACACCGGGGAGCTGTTTTTT
TRBJ2-7 | TRBV7-6 | TRBD1 | . | CASSFLQQGSEQYF | TGTGCCAGCAGCTTCTTACAACAGGGGAGCGAGCAGTACTTC
TRBJ2-1 | TRBV2 | . | once | CASIRDSYNEQFF | TGTGCCAGCATACGGGACTCCTACAATGAGCAGTTCTTC
TRBJ2-3 | TRBV9 | . | . | CASSSVQGGGTDTQYF | TGTGCCAGCAGTTCCGTACAGGGAGGGGGCACAGATACGCAGTATTTT
TRBJ1-1 | TRBV5-4 | TRBD1 | . | CASSLATGGLTEAFF | TGTGCCAGCAGCTTGGCGACAGGGGGCCTCACTGAAGCTTTCTTT
TRBJ1-2 | TRBV28 | . | . | CASSLTVDGYTF | TGTGCCAGCAGTTTGACAGTGGATGGCTACACCTTC
TRBJ2-5 | TRBV5-1 | TRBD2 | . | CASSPQRTSLQGRETQYF | TGCGCCAGCAGCCCCCAAAGGACTAGCCTCCAAGGAAGAGAGACCCAGTACTTC
TRBJ2-3 | TRBV9 | . | . | CASSPQYTQYF | TGTGCCAGCAGCCCCCAGTATACGCAGTATTTT
TRBJ2-3 | TRBV4-1 | . | . | CASSQDRGSGGADTQYF | TGCGCCAGCAGCCAAGATCGGGGGAGCGGAGGGGCAGATACGCAGTATTTT
TRBJ2-1 | TRBV7-9 | . | . | CASRPAPGNEQFF | TGTGCCAGCAGGCCCGCACCGGGGAATGAGCAGTTCTTC
TRBJ1-1 | TRBV27 | TRBD1 | once | CASSTRQGTYEAFF | TGTGCCAGCAGTACAAGACAGGGGACCTATGAAGCTTTCTTT
TRBJ1-4 | TRBV5-1 | TRBD1 | . | CASSLTGGNEKLFF | TGCGCCAGCAGCTTGACAGGGGGTAATGAAAAACTGTTTTTT
TRBJ2-1 | TRBV6-5 | TRBD2 | . | CASRLAGVFYEQFF | TGTGCCAGCAGGCTAGCGGGAGTCTTCTATGAGCAGTTCTTC
TRBJ2-2 | TRBV10-3 | . | once | CAISNAGGSGELFF | TGTGCCATCAGTAACGCCGGGGGTAGCGGGGAGCTGTTTTTT
TRBJ2-3 | TRBV9 | . | . | CASSVDGEFADTQYF | TGTGCCAGCAGCGTAGATGGGGAGTTCGCAGATACGCAGTATTTT
TRBJ2-6 | TRBV11-2 | . | . | CASSHHRDGANVLTF | TGTGCCAGCAGCCACCACAGGGACGGGGCCAACGTCCTGACTTTC